The 14 T cell receptor beta chains in this list originate from one sample, sequenced in a study of blood T cell repertoires in COVID-19. Profiling relied on immunoSEQ multiplex PCR, and the TCRdb table lists in-frame clones only, not all of them. The table has 300,000 to 450,000 clones, 70% to 90% seen once. The specimen sequenced was PBMCs or T cells enriched from blood (not recorded which). All receptors come from a man aged 35 to 55 in a cohort exposed to, infected with or recovered from COVID-19 (not recorded which).

The J gene is TRBJ1-3, the V gene TRBV6-1, with D possibly being TRBD1 (6 bases). Germline V gene lookup returns CDR1 MNHNS and CDR2 SASEGT. The CDR3 covers 16 residues. V was trimmed by 2 bases and J by 6 bases, leaving 17 bases between them. In DNA form, the CDR3 reads TGTGCCAGCAGTGAATTTTTCAGGACAGTACCAAACACCATATATTTT. It codes for CASSEFFRTVPNTIYF.

The chain carries TRBV9 and TRBJ1-1; the D gene is possibly TRBD1 (5 bases). This CDR3 comprises 14 residues. V gave up 2 bases and J gave up 1 base, with 9 bases separating them. Looked up from germline, CDR1 is SGDLS and CDR2 is YYNGEE. This chain's CDR3 is CASSVQTENTEAFF. The CDR3 DNA reads TGTGCCAGCAGCGTCCAGACAGAGAACACTGAAGCTTTCTTT.

This clone has just a few counts. The J gene is TRBJ1-1, the V gene TRBV18; D is unclear. Trimming left V 0 bases short and J 0 bases short, with 17 bases between. From germline, CDR1 is KGHSH and CDR2 LQKENI. This CDR3 has 18 amino acids. Here the CDR3 DNA reads TGTGCCAGCTCACCACCGGCCAGATTCACCGTAATGAACACTGAAGCTTTCTTT. Translation: CASSPPARFTVMNTEAFF.

The V gene is TRBV2, the J gene TRBJ2-3; 7 bases are shared with TRBD2. The CDR3 is made up of 16 amino acids. Germline CDR1 SNHLY, CDR2 FYNNEI. The J segment lost 2 bases and the V segment lost 1 base, leaving 6 bases of the junction unmatched. CDR3 in DNA: TGTGCCAGCAGTGAAGGGGGTAGCGGGTACACAGATACGCAGTATTTT. This codes for CASSEGGSGYTDTQYF.

The chain recombines TRBV2 with TRBJ2-3; TRBD2 aligns across 10 bases. V gave up 5 bases and J gave up 3 bases; unmatched junction bases: 8. The length of the CDR3 is 16 residues. Germline V lookup: CDR1 SNHLY, CDR2 FYNNEI. The CDR3 DNA is TGTGCCAGCAGTAAGAGCGGGAGGGCCGGGACAGATACGCAGTATTTT. It is translated as CASSKSGRAGTDTQYF.

V usage is TRBV10-3 and J usage is TRBJ1-1, with 7 positions matching TRBD1. The CDR3 spans 15 residues. CDR1 and CDR2 from the germline V gene are ENHRY and SYGVKD. With 0 bases clipped from V and 0 bases from J, the junction kept 1 base outside the gene matches. The CDR3 sequence is CAISESGQLNTEAFF. The CDR3 bases are TGTGCCATCAGTGAGTCGGGACAGTTGAACACTGAAGCTTTCTTT.

The chain carries TRBV3-1 (or the pseudogene TRBV3-2) and TRBJ2-3; possible D gene TRBD2, 5 bases. The CDR3 contains 16 residues. CDR1 is LGHDT, CDR2 YNNKEL, per germline (reference sequence). V was shortened by 1 base and J by 2 bases, with 13 bases between the two germline ends. The CDR3 sequence is CASSQGLAPYTDTQYF. CDR3 nucleotide sequence: TGTGCCAGCAGCCAAGGCTTAGCGCCTTACACAGATACGCAGTATTTT.

V gene TRBV21-1 combines with J gene TRBJ2-1; the DNA was not compared with TRBD2, the D call given in the table. TRBV21-1 is noted as a pseudogene. The CDR3 spans 17 residues. The CDR3 protein is CASSSILAQSSYNEQFF. The CDR3 nucleotides are TGTGCCAGCAGCTCGATACTAGCGCAAAGCTCCTACAATGAGCAGTTCTTC.

The gene calls are TRBV2 and TRBJ1-3, with D possibly matching TRBD1 (5 bases). The CDR3 is 15 residues long. Trimming removed 3 bases at V and 6 bases at J, with 15 bases between. Germline CDR1 SNHLY, CDR2 FYNNEI. CDR3 region: CASSDQGTYENTIYF. CDR3 nucleotide sequence: TGTGCCAGCAGTGATCAGGGTACCTATGAAAACACCATATATTTT.

The rearrangement uses TRBV10-1 and TRBJ2-3; maybe TRBD2 (5 bases). V was shortened by 5 bases and J by 5 bases, with 14 bases between the two germline ends. CDR1 and CDR2 from the germline V gene are WNHNN and SYGVQD (reference sequence). The CDR3 is made up of 14 amino acids. CDR3 in DNA: TGCGCCAGCAGTAGAGGGTTGATGGAAGATACGCAGTATTTT. Its protein is CASSRGLMEDTQYF.

This chain links TRBV5-1 with TRBJ1-1; D may be TRBD1 (6 bases). This CDR3 has 14 residues. The V and J ends lost 2 bases and 1 base respectively, with 9 bases between them. Germline V CDR1 and CDR2: SGHRS, YFSETQ. The CDR3 DNA is TGCGCCAGCAGCTTTGGGGGGGCGAACACTGAAGCTTTCTTT. Protein: CASSFGGANTEAFF.

The rearrangement uses TRBV27 and TRBJ2-1; 10 bases are a match to TRBD2. The CDR3 has 15 residues. Trimming cost V 5 bases and J 5 bases; bases outside gene matches: 6. Germline CDR1 is MNHEY and CDR2 is SMNVEV (reference sequence). Here the CDR3 reads CASSPRTSGNNEQFF. CDR3 nucleotide sequence: TGTGCCAGCAGTCCTCGGACTAGCGGTAACAATGAGCAGTTCTTC.

The chain has TRBV6-5 and TRBJ1-1, with D tentatively TRBD1 (6 bases). This CDR3 has 13 amino acids. Germline loops: CDR1 MNHEY, CDR2 SVGAGI. The ends were cut back, 6 bases at V and 1 base at J, with 9 bases in the middle. CDR3 sequence: CASRLQGNTEAFF. The CDR3 bases are TGTGCCAGCAGACTACAGGGGAACACTGAAGCTTTCTTT.

The J gene is TRBJ2-2, the V gene TRBV29-1; D possibly corresponds to TRBD1 (6 bases). The germline V and J ends were trimmed by 8 bases and 2 bases, with 15 bases remaining between them. CDR1 SQVTM and CDR2 ANQGSEA come from the germline V gene. CDR3 length: 14 amino acids. DNA for the CDR3: TGCAGCACAGGGAGCAGGGCAAACACCGGGGAGCTGTTTTTT. It yields the protein CSTGSRANTGELFF.